Sequencing of this TCR beta chain was carried out in a study of T cells in Graves' hyperthyroidism and ophthalmopathy. Study overall: Peripheral blood was obtained at initial diagnosis, preceding any treatment.

The junction had 3 bases not matched to a gene; V was cut back by 2 bases and J by 2 bases. Germline CDR1 reads GTSNPN; CDR2 reads SVGIG (reference sequence). There are 15 residues in the CDR3. Lactation, pregnancy, other autoimmune disease or uncontrolled infection excluded patients. Clinicians diagnosed patients from clinical symptoms, serum thyroxine and TRAb, thyroid ultrasound and orbital computed tomography. Extraction of PBMCs used roughly 9.4 ml of fresh peripheral blood. This clonotype showed up many times. Amplified TCR beta CDR3 regions derived from RNA transcripts. An initial round of RT-PCR targeting the TCR CDR3 relied on the HTBI primer set. TCRdb processed the multiplex PCR reads anew with MiXCR; each CDR3 protein has one entry. The repertoire holds over 500,000 distinct CDR3 sequences, 13% to 15% seen once, with around 14% in the top ten.

The sample consisted of blood. The clonotype comes from a woman aged 40 to 50 with Graves' hyperthyroidism. This chain uses TRBV30 with TRBJ1-4; 9 positions agree with TRBD1. The CDR3 DNA is TGTGCCTGGAGTACGACAGGGGGGACTAATGAAAAACTGTTTTTT. Protein product: CAWSTTGGTNEKLFF.